The 27 T cell receptor beta chains below all came from one sample that was sequenced in a study of tumor and adjacent non-tumor tissue in lung cancer. No cell sorting was done before RNA was extracted from the tissue. The library came from three nested PCR rounds adapted from ARM-PCR protocols. A single record per CDR3 protein comes from TCRdb applying MiXCR to the multiplex PCR reads. The sample consists of 100,000 to 150,000 distinct CDR3 sequences, 66% of them appearing once. The sample taken for sequencing was lung tumor tissue. The receptors here all came from a man aged 25-45 years with non-small cell lung cancer.

This clonotype appeared a few times. The rearrangement links TRBV24-1 to TRBJ2-2; 8 bases fit TRBD1. Per germline, CDR1 KGHDR and CDR2 SFDVKD. This CDR3 has 16 amino acids. V trimming: 3 bases; J trimming: 5 bases; junction bases outside the gene matches: 7. CDR3 amino acids: CATSDPGTGATGELFF. CDR3 nucleotide sequence: TGTGCCACCAGTGATCCCGGGACAGGAGCTACCGGGGAGCTGTTTTTT.

This clonotype was seen a few times. The V call is TRBV29-1, the J call TRBJ2-7; D tentatively reads TRBD1 or TRBD2 (5 bases each). Trimming left V 8 bases short and J 5 bases short, with 19 bases between. Germline V gene data show CDR1 as SQVTM and CDR2 as ANQGSEA. The CDR3 runs 13 residues. The CDR3 spells CSIADTTGHEQYF. The CDR3 coding sequence is TGCAGCATCGCAGACACCACGGGGCACGAGCAGTACTTC.

This clonotype was recorded only once. This may stem from a read error, because a much larger clone lies one nucleotide away. The J gene is TRBJ1-1, the V gene TRBV12-3 or TRBV12-4; 7 bases agree with TRBD1. With V trimmed by 8 bases and J by 8 bases, 11 bases remained unmatched. This CDR3 contains 13 residues. The CDR3 coding sequence is TGTGCCAGCTTAGAGGGACAGTCGGGGGAAGCTTTCTTT. Protein: CASLEGQSGEAFF.

To note about this clonotype: A clone one base away is much larger, so this may be a read error. The rearrangement links TRBV12-3 or TRBV12-4 to TRBJ2-1; perhaps TRBD2 as D (5 bases). The CDR3 consists of 11 residues. CDR3 in DNA: TGTGCCGGCAGTACGCTAGCTGAGCAGTTCTTC. Translated, it gives CAGSTLAEQFF.

This clonotype was observed many times. The chain combines TRBV29-1 with TRBJ2-7, with 12 bases matching TRBD2. Per the germline V gene, CDR1 is SQVTM and CDR2 is ANQGSEA. The CDR3 spans 14 residues. V gave up 7 bases and J gave up 3 bases; unmatched junction bases: 7. The CDR3 coding sequence is TGCAGCGCCCGACTAGCGGGAGAGATCTACGAGCAGTACTTC. Translating gives CSARLAGEIYEQYF.

This clonotype has just one count. One end of the junction is discordant with germline, which a read error may explain. The chain has TRBV5-1 and TRBJ2-1; D could derive from TRBD1 or TRBD2 (5 bases each). Germline V lookup: CDR1 SGHRS, CDR2 YFSETQ. There are 14 residues in the CDR3. CDR3 DNA sequence: TGCGCCAGCAGCCCCGACGGGGCTTACAATGAGCAGTTCTTT. Amino acid sequence: CASSPDGAYNEQFF.

This clonotype appeared a few times. This sequence joins TRBV20-1 and TRBJ2-1, with 7 bases identical to TRBD2. Germline trimming cut 6 bases from V and 7 bases from J; bases unmatched to any gene: 15. CDR3 length equals 15 residues. Germline V gene data show CDR1 as DFQATT and CDR2 as SNEGSKA (reference sequence). The CDR3 DNA sequence: TGCAGTGCATTGAGCGGGGTGGGAGTAAGAAATGAGCAGTTCTTC. Amino acid sequence: CSALSGVGVRNEQFF.

This clonotype was observed a single time. One end of the junction fails to match germline, which may point to a read error. The chain couples TRBV11-2 to TRBJ2-1, with D unresolved. The CDR3 covers 13 residues. CDR1 and CDR2 (germline): SGHAT, FQNNGV. The CDR3 sequence: CTSSPHRAIEQFF. The CDR3 DNA is TGTACCAGCAGCCCACACCGGGCGATAGAGCAGTTCTTC.

To note about this clonotype: A much larger clone differs by one base, so this may be a read error. The chain links TRBV25-1 to TRBJ1-2; TRBD1 aligns across 8 bases. The germline gives CDR1 MGHDK, CDR2 SYGVNS. V lost 4 bases to trimming and J lost 7 bases; unmatched junction nucleotides: 11. The CDR3 is 15 residues long. The CDR3 DNA reads as TGTGCCAGCAGTGTGGGGGGGCAGGGGGCGATTGGCTACACCTTC. It encodes CASSVGGQGAIGYTF.

Worth noting for this clonotype: Its ends do not fully match the called genes, so a read error is possible. The rearrangement links TRBV12-3 or TRBV12-4 to TRBJ1-6; 9 bases fit TRBD1. The CDR3 length is 14 residues. The CDR3 sequence is CASSLQQGASPFHF. The DNA of the CDR3 is TGTGCCAGCAGTTTGCAACAGGGGGCCTCACCCTTCCACTTT.

Worth noting for this clonotype: The conserved phenylalanine or tryptophan is not found at the CDR3 terminus, so this likely reflects a read error. This chain links TRBV11-3 with TRBJ1-4, with TRBD1 as a possible D gene (6 bases). Between the trimmed V and J ends, which lost 5 bases and 8 bases, there was a span of 15 bases. The CDR3 sequence is 14 residues long. The germline gives CDR1 SGHNT, CDR2 YENEEA. CDR3: CASSIAGQLEKLFY. CDR3 nucleotide sequence: TGTGCCAGCAGCATCGCAGGACAGCTAGAAAAACTGTTTTAT.

The chain joins TRBV20-1 to TRBJ2-1; TRBD2 matches 10 bases. The CDR3 has 15 amino acids. V lost 6 bases to trimming and J lost 9 bases; unmatched junction nucleotides: 14. In germline, CDR1 is DFQATT, CDR2 SNEGSKA (reference sequence). The CDR3 loop is CSAERGTSDRIEQFF. CDR3 sequence (DNA): TGCAGTGCGGAACGAGGGACTAGCGATCGGATTGAGCAGTTCTTC.

As to this clonotype: A much larger clone differs by one base, so this may be a read error. In this CDR3 the conserved last residue, phenylalanine or tryptophan, is missing, so a read error is likely. This chain uses TRBV12-5 with TRBJ2-1; 12 bases match TRBD2. The CDR3 is made up of 15 amino acids. Germline trimming cut 1 base from V and 6 bases from J; bases unmatched to any gene: 1. The germline V gene encodes CDR1 LGHNT and CDR2 FRNRAP. The CDR3 loop is CASGLGLAGVNEQFL. In nucleotides, the CDR3 is TGTGCTAGTGGTTTGGGACTAGCGGGAGTCAATGAGCAGTTCTTA.

The rearrangement joins TRBV20-1 to TRBJ2-1, with TRBD2 identical over 9 bases. There are 16 residues in the CDR3. J gave up 5 bases and V 5 bases, and 13 bases lay outside the gene matches. Germline CDR1 DFQATT, CDR2 SNEGSKA (reference sequence). CDR3 residues: CSALWGAGGGHNEQFF. DNA of the CDR3: TGCAGTGCTCTCTGGGGAGCGGGAGGAGGGCACAATGAGCAGTTCTTC.

In regard to this clonotype: Compared with germline, one end of the junction differs, possibly owing to a read error. The rearrangement links TRBV20-1 to TRBJ2-1, with D possibly matching TRBD2 (6 bases). CDR1 and CDR2 from the germline V gene are DFQATT and SNEGSKA (reference sequence). The CDR3 consists of 14 residues. The CDR3 here is CCAKTSGGWNEQFF. The CDR3 coding sequence is TGCTGTGCCAAGACTAGTGGGGGATGGAATGAGCAGTTCTTC.

This clonotype turned up a few times. V usage is TRBV18 and J usage is TRBJ1-1; the D gene is possibly TRBD1 (5 bases). V was pared by 4 bases and J by 7 bases, with 13 bases between. Germline CDR1 KGHSH, CDR2 LQKENI. This CDR3 has 13 residues. The CDR3: CASSLGVSREAFF. CDR3 coding DNA: TGTGCCAGCTCACTGGGGGTCTCGCGTGAAGCTTTCTTT.

About this clonotype: The junction and the germline gene differ at one end; a read error may be behind it. J is TRBJ2-7 and V is TRBV5-5; 9 bases align to TRBD2. CDR3 length: 15 residues. The germline V gene encodes CDR1 SGHKS and CDR2 YYEKEE (reference sequence). CDR3 loop: CVSGLDAGGLYEQYF. CDR3 in DNA: TGTGTCAGCGGCTTGGACGCGGGGGGGCTCTACGAGCAGTACTTC.

As concerns this clonotype: With a much larger clone just one base away, this may be a read error. This sequence joins TRBV20-1 and TRBJ2-7, with 8 positions matching TRBD2. The CDR3 has 17 residues. Germline V gives CDR1 DFQATT, CDR2 SNEGSKA (reference sequence). CDR3 amino acids: CSVRDRQGGGRFREQYF. CDR3 nucleotide sequence: TGCAGTGTTAGAGATAGACAAGGAGGCGGGAGGTTTCGCGAGCAGTACTTC.

This clonotype occurred many times. This chain joins TRBV20-1 and TRBJ2-5; D gene ambiguous. V was pared by 3 bases and J by 5 bases, with 13 bases between. The CDR3 consists of 13 residues. Germline CDR1 reads DFQATT; CDR2 reads SNEGSKA (reference sequence). Here the CDR3 DNA reads TGCAGTGCTAGTTTCGTGCCGGGTGAGACCCAGTACTTC. This encodes CSASFVPGETQYF.

This clonotype occurred a few times. The chain recombines TRBV12-3 or TRBV12-4 with TRBJ1-4; D gene ambiguous. The CDR3 spans 14 residues. V lost 5 bases, J lost 7 bases, and 14 bases lay in between. The chain's CDR3 is CASSQDGESEKLFF. The CDR3 coding sequence is TGTGCCAGCAGTCAGGACGGGGAGAGTGAAAAACTGTTTTTT.

Of note for this clonotype: This likely comes from a read error, as the CDR3 has no conserved phenylalanine or tryptophan at its end. J is TRBJ1-1 and V is TRBV6-5; D is unresolved. The V gene lost 10 bases and the J gene lost 3 bases, with 9 bases spanning the gap. Germline CDR1 MNHEY, CDR2 SVGAGI. The CDR3 is 11 residues long. The CDR3 protein is CAIGGYTEAFS. The CDR3 DNA sequence: TGTGCCATCGGAGGGTACACTGAAGCTTTCTCT.

This clonotype was seen only a few times. No conserved phenylalanine or tryptophan is present at the end of the CDR3, so a read error is the likely explanation. The genes are TRBV20-1 and TRBJ1-1; perhaps TRBD1 as D (6 bases). This CDR3 has 15 residues. Per the germline V gene, CDR1 is DFQATT and CDR2 is SNEGSKA (reference sequence). For the CDR3, the DNA is TGCAGTGCTAGGGTTTGGGGGGCACTGAACACCGAAGCTTTCTTA. Its translation: CSARVWGALNTEAFL.

Points on this clonotype: Sequence at one end of the junction differs from germline and may be a read error. This rearrangement joins TRBV11-2 to TRBJ1-6, with a possible D match to TRBD1 (6 bases). The CDR3 has 12 amino acids. CDR1 and CDR2 from the germline V gene are SGHAT and FQNNGV. CDR3 amino acids: CASRQPGTPHHF. Here the CDR3 DNA reads TGTGCCAGCCGCCAACCAGGGACACCCCACCACTTT.

There are many counts of this clonotype. CDR3 sequence (DNA): TGTGCCAGCACCCCGGGGGCGCCTGGGGCCAACGTCCTGACTTTC. Protein: CASTPGAPGANVLTF. This chain joins TRBV5-4 and TRBJ2-6; D may correspond to TRBD1 or TRBD2 (6 bases each). The ends were cut back, 6 bases at V and 2 bases at J, with 12 bases in the middle. CDR1 is SGHNT and CDR2 is YYREEE in the germline V gene (reference sequence). This CDR3 spans 15 amino acids.

This clonotype was recorded once. The CDR3 does not close with the conserved phenylalanine or tryptophan, likely indicating a read error. The genes are TRBV29-1 and TRBJ2-2, with D possibly TRBD2 on 5 matching bases. The germline CDR1 and CDR2 sequences are SQVTM and ANQGSEA. This CDR3 is 13 amino acids long. The CDR3 reads CCVASAGGGELFY. CDR3 bases: TGCTGCGTTGCAAGTGCGGGCGGCGGGGAGCTGTTTTAT.

The V gene is TRBV19, the J gene TRBJ2-7; D might be TRBD2 (6 bases). CDR1 is LNHDA, CDR2 SQIVND, per germline (reference sequence). This CDR3 spans 16 amino acids. Trimming stripped 7 bases from V and 0 bases from J, with 19 bases between. The CDR3 DNA is TGTGCCAGTACCCCCGGGAGCCCTGACATCTCCTACGAGCAGTACTTC. Protein product: CASTPGSPDISYEQYF.

In regard to this clonotype: A single base separates this from a much larger clone, so it may be a read error. V gene TRBV7-9 combines with J gene TRBJ2-5; TRBD2 matches 9 bases. This CDR3 region has 15 residues. V was clipped by 5 bases and J by 7 bases; unmatched bases: 11. Germline V gives CDR1 SEHNR, CDR2 FQNEAQ (reference sequence). This CDR3 is CASSPAGGPVGTQYF. CDR3 nucleotide sequence: TGTGCCAGCAGCCCCGCGGGGGGGCCCGTGGGGACCCAGTACTTC.